Each of the 31 T cell receptor beta chains below was sequenced from the same sample in a study of CD8 T cells in Susac syndrome. A quantity of roughly 0.5 to 1 ug RNA underwent reverse transcription using random hexamers. TCRdb re-called the immunoSEQ multiplex PCR reads through MiXCR, storing one row per CDR3 protein. The sample contains 85,000 to 120,000 distinct CDR3 sequences, approximately 94% of which appear only once. Sequenced sample: CD8+ T cells from PBMCs. The source is a human donor with Susac syndrome.

The CDR3 DNA reads TGCGCCAGCAGCTTACCTGCGCCCCCTACTAGCGGGGGAGACAATGAGCAGTTCTTC. Encoded protein: CASSLPAPPTSGGDNEQFF. The chain recombines TRBV5-1 with TRBJ2-1; 11 bases agree with TRBD2. CDR1 is SGHRS, CDR2 YFSETQ, per germline. The J segment lost 5 bases and the V segment lost 2 bases, leaving 15 bases of the junction unmatched. This CDR3 is 19 amino acids long.

This chain joins TRBV3-1 and TRBJ1-2; TRBD1 matches at 8 bases. Germline CDR1 reads LGHDT; CDR2 reads YNNKEL (reference sequence). CDR3 length equals 15 residues. The V gene end was trimmed by 1 base and the J gene end by 8 bases; junction bases not matched to a gene: 9. The CDR3 nucleotides read TGTGCCAGCAGCCAAGCGCAGGGGGCGTTTAACGGCTACACCTTC. It codes for CASSQAQGAFNGYTF.

The V call is TRBV6-6, the J call TRBJ2-3; 7 nucleotides align to TRBD1. Per germline, CDR1 MNHNY and CDR2 SVGAGI (reference sequence). This CDR3 region has 13 residues. The V gene end was trimmed by 6 bases and the J gene end by 1 base; junction bases not matched to a gene: 1. CDR3 DNA sequence: TGTGCCAGCAGCCAGGGGGGCACAGATACGCAGTATTTT. Translation: CASSQGGTDTQYF.

CDR3 coding DNA: TGTGCCAGCAGCTTGGCCCGGGACGAGCAGTACTTC. It translates to CASSLARDEQYF. The genes are TRBV5-6 and TRBJ2-7; D is unclear. CDR1 and CDR2 (germline): SGHDT, YYEEEE. The CDR3 runs 12 residues. The ends were cut back, 0 bases at V and 5 bases at J, with 6 bases in the middle.

This clonotype appeared a few times. This chain links TRBV6-6 with TRBJ2-1, with no clear D. The CDR3 is made up of 10 amino acids. V was pared by 4 bases and J by 8 bases, with 3 bases between. Looked up from germline, CDR1 is MNHNY and CDR2 is SVGAGI (reference sequence). In nucleotides, the CDR3 is TGTGCCAGCAGTTCCGATGAGCAGTTCTTC. This translates into CASSSDEQFF.

The rearrangement uses TRBV3-1 and TRBJ2-3, with 11 positions matching TRBD2. There are 16 residues in the CDR3. The germline V gene has CDR1 LGHDT and CDR2 YNNKEL (reference sequence). V lost 0 bases to trimming and J lost 2 bases; unmatched junction nucleotides: 1. CDR3 amino acids: CASSQETSGATDTQYF. The CDR3 DNA is TGTGCCAGCAGCCAAGAGACTAGCGGGGCCACAGATACGCAGTATTTT.

The V and J genes are TRBV12-3 or TRBV12-4 and TRBJ2-7, with D tentatively TRBD1 (5 bases). V was clipped by 6 bases and J by 2 bases, with 8 bases between them. The CDR3 is 12 amino acids. The CDR3 DNA follows: TGTGCCAGCAGCCAGGGCCCCTACGAGCAGTACTTC. This codes for CASSQGPYEQYF.

In DNA form, the CDR3 reads TGTGCCAGCAGCAAAGGGGGCTGGGACACTGAAGCTTTCTTT. Translated, it gives CASSKGGWDTEAFF. This sequence joins TRBV21-1 and TRBJ1-1; the D call in the table, TRBD1, was not verified against the DNA. TRBV21-1 is a pseudogene. CDR3 length equals 14 residues.

The chain combines TRBV13 with TRBJ2-7; 9 nucleotides line up with TRBD1. The CDR3 runs 13 residues. V lost 5 bases to trimming and J lost 7 bases; unmatched junction nucleotides: 6. Per the germline V gene, CDR1 is PRHDT and CDR2 is FYEKMQ (reference sequence). The CDR3 DNA follows: TGTGCCAGCAGCCCCGGGACAGGGCGGGAGCAGTACTTC. As protein: CASSPGTGREQYF.

The chain employs TRBV2 and TRBJ1-1; D is unclear. The CDR3 consists of 12 residues. Germline lookup yields CDR1 SNHLY and CDR2 FYNNEI. V lost 6 bases to trimming and J lost 9 bases, with 14 bases between them. The DNA of the CDR3 is TGTGCCAGCAGGGATACTTTACACAAAGCTTTCTTT. Protein: CASRDTLHKAFF.

The chain combines TRBV5-6 with TRBJ2-7; 7 nucleotides agree with TRBD1. V lost 4 bases, J lost 2 bases, and 6 bases stayed unmatched. Germline loops: CDR1 SGHDT, CDR2 YYEEEE. This CDR3 is built from 14 residues. The CDR3 coding sequence is TGTGCCAGCAGCATTACAGGGGATACCTACGAGCAGTACTTC. It encodes CASSITGDTYEQYF.

The J gene is TRBJ2-1, the V gene TRBV4-2, with 8 bases identical to TRBD1. V lost 0 bases, J lost 8 bases, and 0 bases stayed unmatched. The germline V gene encodes CDR1 LGHNA and CDR2 YNFKEQ. The CDR3 spans 13 residues. The CDR3 spells CASSQETGDEQFF. The CDR3, as DNA: TGTGCCAGCAGCCAAGAGACAGGGGATGAGCAGTTCTTC.

The chain combines TRBV29-1 with TRBJ2-7, with 9 bases lining up with TRBD1. V lost 7 bases, J lost 6 bases, and 10 bases stayed unmatched. Germline V gene lookup returns CDR1 SQVTM and CDR2 ANQGSEA. The CDR3 runs to 13 residues. The CDR3 sequence is CSAMTGGSSEQYF. CDR3 coding DNA: TGCAGCGCCATGACAGGGGGAAGCTCCGAGCAGTACTTC.

The chain carries TRBV7-3 and TRBJ2-6; the D is unclear. With 7 bases removed from V and 2 bases from J, the gap between germline ends came to 9 bases. The CDR3 spans 14 residues. The germline V gene encodes CDR1 SGHTA and CDR2 FQGTGA. CDR3 DNA: TGTGCCAGCAATTTAGGGCCTGGGGCCAACGTCCTGACTTTC. It codes for CASNLGPGANVLTF.

CDR3 DNA sequence: TGTGCCAGCAGTTTCGTAGCAGCAGGAGGGGAGCAGTACTTC. This encodes CASSFVAAGGEQYF. The V and J genes are TRBV27 and TRBJ2-7; a weak D match, TRBD2 (6 bases). Looked up from germline, CDR1 is MNHEY and CDR2 is SMNVEV (reference sequence). CDR3 length: 14 amino acids. Trimming shortened V by 3 bases and J by 7 bases, and 16 bases separated the two germline ends.

The rearrangement joins TRBV15 to TRBJ2-7; TRBD1 aligns across 10 bases. The CDR3 length is 14 residues. Unmatched junction bases numbered 8, after V lost 7 bases and J lost 5 bases. Germline assignment: CDR1 LNHNV and CDR2 YYDKDF (reference sequence). The CDR3 DNA reads TGTGCCACCAACGCGGGACAGGGGAGCGACGAGCAGTACTTC. This encodes CATNAGQGSDEQYF.

The chain recombines TRBV20-1 with TRBJ2-1; 10 bases align to TRBD2. V gave up 2 bases and J gave up 0 bases; unmatched junction bases: 10. The CDR3 covers 18 residues. The germline gives CDR1 DFQATT, CDR2 SNEGSKA (reference sequence). In DNA form, the CDR3 reads TGCAGTGCTAGACCCCTAGCGGGGGCCCCGAGCTCCTACAATGAGCAGTTCTTC. This codes for CSARPLAGAPSSYNEQFF.

The genes are TRBV28 and TRBJ2-7; D remains unclear. V was pared by 6 bases and J by 2 bases, with 11 bases between. This CDR3 has 13 amino acids. Germline V gene data show CDR1 as MDHEN and CDR2 as SYDVKM. CDR3 residues: CASRAGPTYEQYF. In nucleotides, the CDR3 is TGTGCCAGCAGGGCCGGGCCTACCTACGAGCAGTACTTC.

This rearrangement joins TRBV19 to TRBJ1-1; D is unresolved. The V end was cut by 5 bases, the J end by 3 bases, with 10 bases between. The CDR3 consists of 13 residues. Germline V gene sequence: CDR1 LNHDA, CDR2 SQIVND (reference sequence). DNA for the CDR3: TGTGCCAGTAGTCAACACGGGTACACTGAAGCTTTCTTT. Encoded protein: CASSQHGYTEAFF.

The chain links TRBV9 to TRBJ2-7; D possibly matches TRBD1 or TRBD2 (5 bases each). Trimming pared 9 bases from V and 5 bases from J, leaving 24 bases between. This CDR3 contains 15 residues. The V gene's germline CDR1 is SGDLS and CDR2 YYNGEE. CDR3 sequence reads: CATPRARGGQHEQYF. CDR3 DNA sequence: TGTGCCACCCCTCGGGCCCGGGGCGGGCAACACGAGCAGTACTTC.

This sequence joins TRBV25-1 and TRBJ2-1, with D perhaps matching TRBD1 (6 bases). V lost 7 bases and J 5 bases, leaving 9 bases between the germline ends. This CDR3 has 12 residues. Germline CDR1 reads MGHDK; CDR2 reads SYGVNS. As DNA, the CDR3 is TGTGCCAGCACGCAGGGGAACAATGAGCAGTTCTTC. Translating it yields CASTQGNNEQFF.

The chain links TRBV15 to TRBJ2-7, with D possibly TRBD1 on 5 matching bases. V lost 3 bases and J 2 bases, leaving 11 bases between the germline ends. CDR3 length: 14 amino acids. The V gene's germline CDR1 is LNHNV and CDR2 YYDKDF (reference sequence). CDR3 residues: CATSRTEYAYEQYF. The CDR3, as DNA: TGTGCCACCAGCAGGACAGAGTATGCCTACGAGCAGTACTTC.

The chain links TRBV12-3 or TRBV12-4 to TRBJ2-1, with 9 bases that match TRBD2. The trim removed 4 bases at V and 5 bases at J, leaving 6 bases unmatched. CDR3 length: 15 residues. DNA for the CDR3: TGTGCCAGCAGTTCCGGGACTAGCAGCGACAATGAGCAGTTCTTC. Its protein product is CASSSGTSSDNEQFF.

This clonotype was recorded once. This chain connects TRBV23-1 to TRBJ1-1; D call uncertain. TRBV23-1 counts as an open reading frame of uncertain function. The V end was cut by 2 bases, the J end by 0 bases, with 10 bases between. The CDR3 contains 15 residues. CDR3 loop: CASSQRAGMNTEAFF. CDR3 bases: TGCGCCAGCAGTCAAAGGGCGGGGATGAACACTGAAGCTTTCTTT.

This chain connects TRBV25-1 to TRBJ1-1, with D uncertain. Germline loops: CDR1 MGHDK, CDR2 SYGVNS. The CDR3 runs 13 residues. The germline V and J ends were trimmed by 3 bases and 1 base, with 6 bases remaining between them. The CDR3 DNA is TGTGCCAGCAGTGATCCCTGGAACACTGAAGCTTTCTTT. This gives the protein CASSDPWNTEAFF.

The chain combines TRBV15 with TRBJ2-4; 7 bases match TRBD2. The V and J ends lost 5 bases and 8 bases, in that order; junction bases with no gene match: 9. The CDR3 length is 14 residues. From germline, CDR1 is LNHNV and CDR2 YYDKDF (reference sequence). This chain's CDR3 is CATSRQSGRDIQYF. CDR3 bases: TGTGCCACCAGCCGGCAGTCGGGGAGGGACATTCAGTACTTC.

J is TRBJ1-2 and V is TRBV5-6; no clear D. Germline lookup yields CDR1 SGHDT and CDR2 YYEEEE. This CDR3 region has 16 residues. Trimming took off 0 bases at V and 3 bases at J, with 15 bases between the two ends. This CDR3 reads CASSLARTVWDYGYTF. The CDR3 coding sequence is TGTGCCAGCAGCTTGGCACGGACGGTCTGGGACTATGGCTACACCTTC.

J is TRBJ1-2 and V is TRBV2, with a tentative D call TRBD1 (6 bases). Trimming cost V 0 bases and J 8 bases, with 10 bases left between them. CDR3 length: 13 residues. Germline assignment: CDR1 SNHLY and CDR2 FYNNEI. The CDR3 sequence is CASSEATGRGYTF. The CDR3 DNA is TGTGCCAGCAGTGAAGCAACAGGGCGCGGCTACACCTTC.

The rearrangement links TRBV9 to TRBJ1-2; D ambiguous. In germline, CDR1 is SGDLS, CDR2 YYNGEE. This CDR3 has 10 amino acids. V shed 5 bases and J shed 7 bases, with 6 bases lying between them. CDR3 residues: CASSGSGYTF. The CDR3 DNA reads TGTGCCAGCAGTGGAAGTGGCTACACCTTC.

The rearrangement joins TRBV20-1 to TRBJ2-7; TRBD1 or TRBD2 may be the D gene (6 bases each). The CDR3 consists of 19 residues. In germline, CDR1 is DFQATT, CDR2 SNEGSKA (reference sequence). Trimming left V 6 bases short and J 4 bases short, with 34 bases between. The CDR3 loop reads CSAIPRGQPFGTFLYEQYF. The DNA of the CDR3 is TGCAGTGCCATACCCCGGGGGCAGCCATTTGGGACATTCCTTTACGAGCAGTACTTC.

This rearrangement joins TRBV20-1 to TRBJ1-2; 8 bases are shared with TRBD1. V shed 6 bases, J shed 3 bases, and the junction held 9 bases outside the gene matches. Germline CDR1 is DFQATT and CDR2 is SNEGSKA (reference sequence). The CDR3 covers 14 residues. CDR3 protein: CSATTGDLDYGYTF. The CDR3 coding sequence is TGCAGTGCCACGACAGGGGATTTAGACTATGGCTACACCTTC.